This TCR beta chain was recorded in a study of blood T cell repertoires in COVID-19. Deletions cut 1 base from V and 4 bases from J, with 9 bases between. Germline V gives CDR1 MDHEN, CDR2 SYDVKM. The CDR3 totals 14 residues. In the authors' workflow: Estimation of nucleated cell counts relied on the amplification of reference gene primers. TCRdb keeps only in-frame clones here, not all; method: immunoSEQ multiplex PCR. V and J calls and clone size are those listed in that table; D and trimming were worked out from the DNA. The sample contains 100,000 to 150,000 clones, less than 90% of which appear only once.

The receptor was isolated from a man aged 55 to 70 with acute or convalescent COVID-19. Specimen: peripheral blood. The chain employs TRBV28 and TRBJ2-3; weak D call: TRBD2 (7 bases). The CDR3 nucleotides read TGTGCCAGCAGTTTATTAGGGGGGGCAGATACGCAGTATTTT. As protein: CASSLLGGADTQYF.